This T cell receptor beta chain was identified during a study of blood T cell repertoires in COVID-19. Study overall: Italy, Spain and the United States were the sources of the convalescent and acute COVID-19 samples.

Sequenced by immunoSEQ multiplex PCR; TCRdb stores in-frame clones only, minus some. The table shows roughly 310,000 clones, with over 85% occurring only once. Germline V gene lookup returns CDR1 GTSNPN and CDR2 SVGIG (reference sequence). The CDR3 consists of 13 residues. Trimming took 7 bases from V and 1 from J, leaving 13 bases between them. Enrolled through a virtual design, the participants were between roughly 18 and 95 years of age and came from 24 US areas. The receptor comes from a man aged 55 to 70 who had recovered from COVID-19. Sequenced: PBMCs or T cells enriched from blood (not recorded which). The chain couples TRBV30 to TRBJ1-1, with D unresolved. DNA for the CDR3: TGTGCCTTGGAGGGCAGCGGGAACACTGAAGCTTTCTTT. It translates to CALEGSGNTEAFF.